This paragraph covers one T cell receptor (beta chain) sequence. Per the original data handling: By means of reference gene primer amplification, nucleated cell counts were estimated. Produced via immunoSEQ multiplex PCR; TCRdb's table is partial and in-frame only. The V and J calls and clone size were taken over from that table, and D and trimming were inferred from the DNA. The table includes 300,000 to 350,000 clones, around 90% detected once. The sample belongs to a study of blood T cell repertoires in COVID-19. Study information: There were acute and convalescent COVID-19 samples, and they came from the United States, Italy and Spain. The analysed material was cDNA or gDNA that came from T cells, B-cell-depleted T cells, or PBMCs.

The ends lost 1 base at V and 8 bases at J; junction bases unmatched: 15. This CDR3 comprises 19 residues. Germline V gives CDR1 LGHDT, CDR2 YNNKEL (reference sequence). The chain employs TRBV3-1 (or the pseudogene TRBV3-2) and TRBJ2-1, with 12 positions matching TRBD2. The material sequenced was peripheral blood. The TCR sequence derives from a man between 18 and 35 years old with active or convalescent COVID-19. The CDR3 here is CASSQAPSTSGGDGDEQFF. CDR3 nucleotide sequence: TGTGCCAGCAGCCAAGCCCCTTCGACTAGCGGGGGAGATGGCGATGAGCAGTTCTTC.